This T cell receptor (beta chain) was recorded in a study of type 1 and type 2 diabetes patients. Across the study: CD4+ or CD8+ T cells were positively selected from PBMCs with microbeads. Across the study, some 20 million paired-end reads were produced. Study-level points and caveats: Some HECs seen only in T1D might also appear in more T2D or control samples.

No donor had another autoimmune disease or recent infection within four weeks. Amplification started from genomic DNA. A primer set of 30 forward and 13 reverse primers amplified the CDR3. TCRdb recomputed calls from the multiplex PCR reads with MiXCR, one row per CDR3 protein. The repertoire has approximately 260,000 distinct CDR3 sequences, approximately 45% of them found once; the top ten carry approximately 14%. Germline V gene sequence: CDR1 SGHVS, CDR2 FQNEAQ. Trimming took 8 bases from V and 8 from J; bases not matched to a gene: 17. This CDR3 is built from 15 residues. This clonotype was recorded a few times. The antigen remains undetermined.

The receptor comes from a man aged 18 to 30 with type 2 diabetes. The rearrangement links TRBV7-8 to TRBJ1-2; TRBD1 matches 7 bases. The sample was peripheral blood mononuclear cells (PBMCs). CDR3 sequence: CASAGGAGQITGYTF. CDR3 coding DNA: TGTGCCAGCGCCGGGGGGGCGGGACAGATAACAGGCTACACCTTC. Full variable domain (missing parts from reference TRBV7-8 and TRBJ1-2): GAGVSQSPRYKVAKRGQDVALRCDPISGHVSLFWYQQALGQGPEFLTYFQNEAQLDKSGLPSDRFFAERPEGSVSTLKIQRTQQEDSAVYLCASAGGAGQITGYTFGSGTRLTVV.